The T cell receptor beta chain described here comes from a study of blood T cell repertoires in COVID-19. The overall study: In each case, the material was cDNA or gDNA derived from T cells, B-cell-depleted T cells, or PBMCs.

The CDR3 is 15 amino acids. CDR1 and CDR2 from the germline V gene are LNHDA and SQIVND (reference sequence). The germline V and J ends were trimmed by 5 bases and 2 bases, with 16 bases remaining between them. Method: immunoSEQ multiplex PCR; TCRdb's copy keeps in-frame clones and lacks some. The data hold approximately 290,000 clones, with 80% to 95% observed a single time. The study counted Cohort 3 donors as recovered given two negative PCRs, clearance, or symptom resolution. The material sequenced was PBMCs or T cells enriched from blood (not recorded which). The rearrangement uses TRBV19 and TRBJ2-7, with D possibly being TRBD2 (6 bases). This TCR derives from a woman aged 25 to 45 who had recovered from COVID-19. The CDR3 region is CASSVGGLGTYEQYF. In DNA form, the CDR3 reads TGTGCCAGTAGTGTCGGGGGTCTGGGGACCTACGAGCAGTACTTC. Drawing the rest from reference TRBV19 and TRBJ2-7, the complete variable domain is DGGITQSPKYLFRKEGQNVTLSCEQNLNHDAMYWYRQDPGQGLRLIYYSQIVNDFQKGDIAEGYSVSREKKESFPLTVTSAQKNPTAFYLCASSVGGLGTYEQYFGPGTRLTVT.